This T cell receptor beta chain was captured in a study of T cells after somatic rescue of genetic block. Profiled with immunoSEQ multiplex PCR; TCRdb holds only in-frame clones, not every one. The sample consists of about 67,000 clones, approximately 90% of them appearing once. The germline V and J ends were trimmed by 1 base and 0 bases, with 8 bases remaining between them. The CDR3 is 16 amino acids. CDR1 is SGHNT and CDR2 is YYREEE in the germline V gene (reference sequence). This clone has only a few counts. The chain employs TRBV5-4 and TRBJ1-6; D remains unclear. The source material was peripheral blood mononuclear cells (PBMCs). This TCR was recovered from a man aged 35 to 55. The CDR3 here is CASSLSANSYNSPLHF. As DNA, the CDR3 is TGTGCCAGCAGCTTGTCGGCGAACTCCTATAATTCACCCCTCCACTTT.